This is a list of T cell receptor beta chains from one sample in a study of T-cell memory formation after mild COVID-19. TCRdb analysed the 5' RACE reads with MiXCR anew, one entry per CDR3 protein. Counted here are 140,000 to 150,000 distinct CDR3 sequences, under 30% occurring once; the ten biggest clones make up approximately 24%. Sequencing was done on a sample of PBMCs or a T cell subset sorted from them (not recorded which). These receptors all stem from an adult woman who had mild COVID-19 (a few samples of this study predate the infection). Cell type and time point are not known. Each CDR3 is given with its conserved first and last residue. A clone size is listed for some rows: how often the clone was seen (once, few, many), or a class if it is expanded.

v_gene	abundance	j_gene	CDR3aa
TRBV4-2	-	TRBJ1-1	CASSQEAGMNTEAFF
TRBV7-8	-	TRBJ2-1	CASSARSGTGRNTVYNEQFF
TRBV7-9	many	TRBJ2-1	CASSLGRGNHNEQFF
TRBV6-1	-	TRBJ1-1	CASMGQGPNTEAFF
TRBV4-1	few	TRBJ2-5	CASSQGGLAGGSYQETQYF
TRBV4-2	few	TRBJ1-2	CASSQAAGPNYGYTF
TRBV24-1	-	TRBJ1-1	CATRGWDTEAFF
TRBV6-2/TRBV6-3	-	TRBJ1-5	CASSYGGTANQPQHF
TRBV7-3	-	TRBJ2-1	CASSYHGGGAGYNEQFF
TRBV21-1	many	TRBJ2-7	CASSKEQAGGPYDEQYF
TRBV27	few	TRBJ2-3	CASSLVRIGSGAVDTQYF
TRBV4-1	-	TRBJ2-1	CASSEGGSEQFF
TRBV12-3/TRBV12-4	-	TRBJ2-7	CASSLYTSGGSVSYEQYF
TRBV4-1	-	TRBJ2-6	CASRQTSSGANVLTF
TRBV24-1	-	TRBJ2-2	CATSDADTGELFF
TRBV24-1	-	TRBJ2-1	CATSDFRGGGYNEQFF
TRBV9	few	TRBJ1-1	CASSVTNLGGHPAF
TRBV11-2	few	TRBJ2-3	CASSSLAGSTDTQYF
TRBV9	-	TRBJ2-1	CASSPGIGGTSYNEQFF
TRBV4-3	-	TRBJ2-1	CASSQESEFSEQFF
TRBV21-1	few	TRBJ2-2	CASSLLSSGRAPGELFF
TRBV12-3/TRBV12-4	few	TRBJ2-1	CASSLSNEQFF
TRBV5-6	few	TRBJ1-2	CASSYNFGYTF
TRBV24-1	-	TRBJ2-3	CATSYADTQYF
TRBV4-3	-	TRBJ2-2	CASSQDLSGELFF
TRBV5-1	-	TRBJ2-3	CASSQYSGGATDTQYF
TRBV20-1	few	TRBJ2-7	CSASAPQADYSYEQYF
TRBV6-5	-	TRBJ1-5	CASSRGQGAQKGQPQHF
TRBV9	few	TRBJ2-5	CASSVGNDQETQYF
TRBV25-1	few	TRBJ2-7	CASGFQGYEQYF
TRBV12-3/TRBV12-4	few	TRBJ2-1	CASISDRDNEQFF
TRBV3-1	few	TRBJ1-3	CASSQDAGRAGNTIYF
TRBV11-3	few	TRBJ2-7	CASSLGGRGVSYEQYF
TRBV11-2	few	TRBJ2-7	CASTQTGPHEQYF
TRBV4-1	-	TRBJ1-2	CASSQDLGSVYGYTF
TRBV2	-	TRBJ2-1	CASSEVQDRVYNEQFF
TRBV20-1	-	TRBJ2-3	CSARPYVADTQYF
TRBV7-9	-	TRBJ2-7	CASSLAGGLGYEQYF
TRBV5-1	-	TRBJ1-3	CASSLGDDTIYF
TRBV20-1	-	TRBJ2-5	CSARGGAETQYF
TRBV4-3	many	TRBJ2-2	CASSQDEGDNTGELFF